These 26 T cell receptor beta chains were sequenced from one sample in a study of glioma-infiltrating T cells after dendritic cell vaccination (TCRdb year 2016). The method behind the library was the immunoSEQ multiplex PCR assay. TCRdb stores this immuneACCESS table with in-frame sequences only. Part of the clones is absent; in the studies checked, under half of the shortfall reflects unresolved V genes, and no reason is known for the rest. The sample data list 55,000 to 75,000 clones, and 65% to 90% of these were observed just once. 7.9% of the sample comes from the top ten. The specimen was blood, collected before dendritic cell vaccination. The receptors were gathered from a human donor with glioblastoma.

V gene TRBV5-4 combines with J gene TRBJ2-7; the match to TRBD2 covers 9 bases. Trimming at V came to 2 bases and at J to 4 bases, leaving 7 bases not matched to a gene. The length of the CDR3 is 15 residues. Germline CDR1 reads SGHNT; CDR2 reads YYREEE (reference sequence). Here the CDR3 reads CASSLGAGGQYEQYF. CDR3 DNA sequence: TGTGCCAGCAGCTTAGGGGCGGGGGGGCAGTACGAGCAGTACTTC.

The chain employs TRBV6-5 and TRBJ1-1; D is perhaps TRBD1 (6 bases). Germline-derived CDR1 and CDR2 are MNHEY and SVGAGI. This CDR3 has 13 residues. The ends were cut back, 2 bases at V and 3 bases at J, with 7 bases in the middle. CDR3 DNA: TGTGCCAGCAGTTACAACAGGGACACTGAAGCTTTCTTT. Its protein product is CASSYNRDTEAFF.

The gene calls are TRBV2 and TRBJ1-1; 9 bases line up with TRBD1. Trimming removed 4 bases from V and 3 bases from J; junction bases left unmatched: 9. CDR1 and CDR2 (germline): SNHLY, FYNNEI. The CDR3 sequence is 16 residues long. In DNA form, the CDR3 reads TGTGCCAGCAGTGGACGGACAGGGGCGATATACACTGAAGCTTTCTTT. Translation gives CASSGRTGAIYTEAFF.

The chain joins TRBV11-2 to TRBJ2-7, with TRBD2 identical over 7 bases. Germline CDR1 is SGHAT and CDR2 is FQNNGV. V shed 4 bases, J shed 3 bases, and the junction held 15 bases outside the gene matches. The length of the CDR3 is 17 residues. The CDR3 reads CASSYDWGGGLSYEQYF. The CDR3 DNA is TGTGCCAGCAGCTACGACTGGGGGGGTGGGTTAAGCTACGAGCAGTACTTC.

The genes are TRBV4-3 and TRBJ1-2; no definite D call. In germline, CDR1 is LGHNA, CDR2 YSLEER. V was trimmed by 0 bases and J by 6 bases, leaving 11 bases between them. The CDR3 is 14 amino acids. CDR3 sequence: CASSQEAADNGYTF. DNA for the CDR3: TGCGCCAGCAGCCAAGAAGCGGCGGATAATGGCTACACCTTC.

This chain connects TRBV27 to TRBJ1-1, with TRBD1 matching 9 bases. The germline gives CDR1 MNHEY, CDR2 SMNVEV (reference sequence). The length of the CDR3 is 16 residues. Trimming removed 5 bases from V and 5 bases from J; junction bases left unmatched: 12. The CDR3 loop is CASSDTGGEWSTEAFF. The CDR3 DNA sequence: TGTGCCAGCAGTGACACAGGGGGCGAGTGGAGTACTGAAGCTTTCTTT.

This chain joins TRBV6-5 and TRBJ2-7; D might be TRBD2 (5 bases). The CDR3 has 15 amino acids. With 5 bases removed from V and 3 bases from J, the gap between germline ends came to 17 bases. The germline CDR1 and CDR2 sequences are MNHEY and SVGAGI. CDR3 sequence reads: CASSLVPGSGYEQYF. CDR3 in DNA: TGTGCCAGCAGTCTGGTTCCGGGGTCGGGCTACGAGCAGTACTTC.

V and J are TRBV6-1 and TRBJ1-2; possibly TRBD1 for D (6 bases). V lost 5 bases and J 8 bases, leaving 15 bases between the germline ends. There are 13 residues in the CDR3. Germline CDR1 and CDR2: MNHNS and SASEGT. The CDR3 nucleotides are TGTGCCAGCAGTCGTACAGGGCTCGGGGGCTACACCTTC. It translates to CASSRTGLGGYTF.

The rearrangement joins TRBV4-1 to TRBJ1-1, with D possibly matching TRBD1 (6 bases). The CDR3 loop spans 15 amino acids. The germline V and J ends were trimmed by 0 bases and 8 bases, with 16 bases remaining between them. Germline V CDR1 and CDR2: MGHRA, YSYEKL. CDR3 nucleotides: TGCGCCAGCAGCCAAGATCAGTGGGGGCCGGGGGAAGCTTTCTTT. It encodes CASSQDQWGPGEAFF.

This chain connects TRBV14 to TRBJ1-1; D perhaps matches TRBD1 (6 bases). V dropped 6 bases and J dropped 1 base, with 9 bases sitting between them. Germline-derived CDR1 and CDR2 are SGHDN and FVKESK. The CDR3 loop spans 13 amino acids. CDR3 sequence: CASRGQRNTEAFF. The DNA of the CDR3 is TGTGCCAGCAGGGGACAACGGAACACTGAAGCTTTCTTT.

The chain has TRBV7-2 and TRBJ1-2, with TRBD1 as a possible D gene (6 bases). The CDR3 spans 15 residues. V lost 5 bases to trimming and J lost 3 bases, with 16 bases between them. The germline V gene has CDR1 SGHTA and CDR2 FQGNSA. The CDR3 sequence is CASSDRPGVYYGYTF. DNA for the CDR3: TGTGCCAGCAGCGACCGACCAGGGGTTTACTATGGCTACACCTTC. Filled out from reference TRBV7-2 and TRBJ1-2, the complete variable domain reads GAGVSQSPSNKVTEKGKDVELRCDPISGHTALYWYRQSLGQGLEFLIYFQGNSAPDKSGLPSDRFSAERTGGSVSTLTIQRTQQEDSAVYLCASSDRPGVYYGYTFGSGTRLTVV.

The chain links TRBV5-4 to TRBJ2-2; D gene ambiguous. Germline-derived CDR1 and CDR2 are SGHNT and YYREEE (reference sequence). Trimming stripped 4 bases from V and 5 bases from J, with 15 bases between. The CDR3 is 15 residues long. In nucleotides, the CDR3 is TGTGCCAGCAGCCTGGAGCCGTCGATAACCGGGGAGCTGTTTTTT. Translating gives CASSLEPSITGELFF.

V gene TRBV11-2 combines with J gene TRBJ2-2; 9 nucleotides align to TRBD1. V dropped 5 bases and J dropped 6; count of bases not matched to a gene: 10. The CDR3 is 16 residues long. From germline, CDR1 is SGHAT and CDR2 FQNNGV. The CDR3 DNA reads as TGTGCCAGCAGCGGCCGACTCACAGGGGGCTCCGGGGAGCTGTTTTTT. This encodes CASSGRLTGGSGELFF.

V is TRBV2 and J is TRBJ2-1, with 8 bases that match TRBD2. The CDR3 totals 15 residues. Germline trimming cut 6 bases from V and 6 bases from J; bases unmatched to any gene: 10. Per the germline V gene, CDR1 is SNHLY and CDR2 is FYNNEI. CDR3 sequence: CASRQNSGESNEQFF. The CDR3 DNA reads TGTGCCAGCAGACAAAATAGCGGGGAGAGCAATGAGCAGTTCTTC.

The CDR3 loop reads CASNPQGANNEQFF. The CDR3 coding sequence is TGTGCCAGTAATCCGCAGGGGGCTAACAATGAGCAGTTCTTC. The chain uses TRBV19 and TRBJ2-1, with 8 nucleotides matching TRBD1. CDR1 LNHDA and CDR2 SQIVND come from the germline V gene (reference sequence). This CDR3 is 14 amino acids long. With V trimmed by 7 bases and J by 5 bases, 7 bases remained unmatched.

The chain joins TRBV27 to TRBJ2-1, with a weak D call TRBD1 (5 bases). In germline, CDR1 is MNHEY, CDR2 SMNVEV (reference sequence). Trimming cost V 0 bases and J 7 bases, with 16 bases left between them. The CDR3 consists of 16 residues. The CDR3 protein is CASSLSILGAGNEQFF. CDR3 nucleotides: TGTGCCAGCAGTTTATCGATTTTAGGGGCAGGGAATGAGCAGTTCTTC.

This clone was seen a handful of times. This chain uses TRBV30 with TRBJ2-3, with unresolved D. V lost 2 bases and J lost 2, with 8 bases in between. The germline V gene encodes CDR1 GTSNPN and CDR2 SVGIG (reference sequence). The CDR3 contains 13 residues. The CDR3 sequence is CAWSTVSTDTQYF. CDR3 DNA sequence: TGTGCCTGGAGTACAGTGTCCACAGATACGCAGTATTTT.

The chain uses TRBV6-1 and TRBJ2-3; 10 bases are shared with TRBD2. The CDR3 extends over 16 amino acids. Trimming removed 4 bases from V and 1 base from J; junction bases left unmatched: 5. The germline V gene encodes CDR1 MNHNS and CDR2 SASEGT. CDR3 sequence reads: CASSAGLAGGTDTQYF. CDR3 sequence (DNA): TGTGCCAGCAGTGCGGGGCTAGCGGGGGGCACAGATACGCAGTATTTT.

This clone was picked up a small number of times. This sequence joins TRBV6-1 and TRBJ2-3, with a weak D call TRBD1 (5 bases). From germline, CDR1 is MNHNS and CDR2 SASEGT. The germline V and J ends were trimmed by 6 bases and 2 bases, with 12 bases remaining between them. This CDR3 region has 14 residues. The CDR3 is CASSRQFSTDTQYF. The CDR3 DNA reads TGTGCCAGCAGCCGACAGTTCTCCACAGATACGCAGTATTTT.

The chain employs TRBV6-5 and TRBJ1-2; TRBD1 is a possible D gene (5 bases). This CDR3 is 13 amino acids long. Germline CDR1 MNHEY, CDR2 SVGAGI. V lost 6 bases, J lost 0 bases, and 8 bases lay in between. This chain's CDR3 is CASRQDTNYGYTF. In DNA form, the CDR3 reads TGTGCCAGCAGACAGGACACTAACTATGGCTACACCTTC.

The rearrangement joins TRBV5-1 to TRBJ1-2, with D unresolved. The CDR3 runs 14 residues. V dropped 3 bases and J dropped 4 bases, with 13 bases sitting between them. Per germline, CDR1 SGHRS and CDR2 YFSETQ. CDR3 bases: TGCGCCAGCAGCTCAGGCGACGGAGGCTATGGCTACACCTTC. It yields the protein CASSSGDGGYGYTF.

V gene TRBV23-1 combines with J gene TRBJ1-5; 7 nucleotides agree with TRBD1. Being an ORF, TRBV23-1 has a function that is uncertain. CDR3 length equals 16 residues. V trimming: 1 base; J trimming: 0 bases; junction bases outside the gene matches: 3. CDR3 nucleotide sequence: TGCGCCAGCAGTCAATGGGACAGTCATAGCAATCAGCCCCAGCATTTT. Translating it yields CASSQWDSHSNQPQHF.

This clone was seen once. The J gene is TRBJ2-1, the V gene TRBV6-5; 9 positions agree with TRBD1. The length of the CDR3 is 15 residues. V lost 2 bases to trimming and J lost 3 bases; unmatched junction nucleotides: 2. Germline V gives CDR1 MNHEY, CDR2 SVGAGI. This chain's CDR3 is CASSYGTGNYNEQFF. The CDR3, as DNA: TGTGCCAGCAGTTACGGGACAGGGAACTACAATGAGCAGTTCTTC.

The rearrangement links TRBV19 to TRBJ1-4; weak D call: TRBD1 (5 bases). Germline V CDR1 and CDR2: LNHDA, SQIVND (reference sequence). This CDR3 is built from 12 residues. Trimming removed 5 bases from V and 13 bases from J, with 14 bases in between. The CDR3 nucleotides are TGTGCCAGTAGTTCCCGGGACTTAAGACTGTTTTTT. The encoded protein is CASSSRDLRLFF.

V is TRBV7-8 and J is TRBJ2-3, with D possibly TRBD1 on 6 matching bases. Looked up from germline, CDR1 is SGHVS and CDR2 is FQNEAQ. The CDR3 is made up of 14 amino acids. Trimming shortened V by 3 bases and J by 2 bases, and 9 bases separated the two germline ends. In DNA form, the CDR3 reads TGTGCCAGCAGCTTCGGACAGACCACAGATACGCAGTATTTT. Translated: CASSFGQTTDTQYF.

This chain connects TRBV7-8 to TRBJ1-2; D gene uncertain. Trimming removed 1 base from V and 7 bases from J, with 13 bases in between. The CDR3 is 14 amino acids. Germline CDR1 reads SGHVS; CDR2 reads FQNEAQ. The chain's CDR3 is CASSLGEGAGGYTF. As DNA, the CDR3 is TGTGCCAGCAGCTTAGGAGAGGGCGCTGGTGGCTACACCTTC. The full variable domain, completed using reference TRBV7-8 and TRBJ1-2, is GAGVSQSPRYKVAKRGQDVALRCDPISGHVSLFWYQQALGQGPEFLTYFQNEAQLDKSGLPSDRFFAERPEGSVSTLKIQRTQQEDSAVYLCASSLGEGAGGYTFGSGTRLTVV.